The present T cell receptor beta chain was sequenced within a study of blood T cell repertoires in COVID-19. V shed 4 bases, J shed 5 bases, and the junction held 5 bases outside the gene matches. The CDR3 runs to 16 residues. Germline V CDR1 and CDR2: LGHDT, YNNKEL (reference sequence). TCRdb's table, derived via immunoSEQ multiplex PCR, lists solely in-frame clones and lacks some. The sample holds 95,000 to 110,000 clones, approximately 89% seen once. Sequenced: peripheral blood. The source of this sequence is a woman at least 80 years old in a cohort sampled during active COVID-19. This chain connects TRBV3-1 (or the pseudogene TRBV3-2) to TRBJ2-2, with 12 positions matching TRBD2. The CDR3 nucleotides are TGTGCCAGCAGCCGGACTAGCGGGGTTTTGACCGGGGAGCTGTTTTTT. This encodes CASSRTSGVLTGELFF.